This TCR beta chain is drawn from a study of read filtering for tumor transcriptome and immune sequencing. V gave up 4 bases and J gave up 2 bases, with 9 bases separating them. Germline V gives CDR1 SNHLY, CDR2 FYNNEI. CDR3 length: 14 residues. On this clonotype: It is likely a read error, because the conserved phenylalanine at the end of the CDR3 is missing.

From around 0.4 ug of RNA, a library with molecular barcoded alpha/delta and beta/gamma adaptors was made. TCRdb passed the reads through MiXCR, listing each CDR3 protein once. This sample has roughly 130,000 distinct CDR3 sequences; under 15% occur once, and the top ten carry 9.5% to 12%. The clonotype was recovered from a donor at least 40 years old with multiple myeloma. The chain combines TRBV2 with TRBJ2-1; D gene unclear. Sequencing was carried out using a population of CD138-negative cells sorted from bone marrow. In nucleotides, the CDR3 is TGTGCCAGCAGTGCCGGGCCTCCCTACAATGAGCAGTTCTCC. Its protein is CASSAGPPYNEQFS.